These 2 T cell receptor beta chains share one sample of origin, sequenced in a study of T cell responses to AZD1222 COVID-19 vaccine. Sequencing was performed with immunoSEQ multiplex PCR; in TCRdb, only in-frame clones are kept and a portion is missing. The table shows about 96,000 clones, with about 89% occurring only once. Here the sequenced sample was peripheral blood, taken on day 0 of AZD1222 vaccination. These receptors all stem from an adult in good health.

V usage is TRBV6-6 and J usage is TRBJ1-1, with D possibly being TRBD1 (5 bases). Germline V lookup: CDR1 MNHNY, CDR2 SVGAGI (reference sequence). The CDR3 is 15 amino acids. Between the trimmed V and J ends, which lost 8 bases and 4 bases, there was a span of 20 bases. The CDR3 is CASGEQATVGTEAFF. CDR3 bases: TGTGCCAGCGGCGAACAGGCAACAGTGGGCACTGAAGCTTTCTTT.

The V call is TRBV7-9, the J call TRBJ2-1, with 11 bases lining up with TRBD2. This CDR3 contains 15 residues. V shed 5 bases, J shed 8 bases, and the junction held 8 bases outside the gene matches. Per germline, CDR1 SEHNR and CDR2 FQNEAQ (reference sequence). In DNA, the CDR3 is TGTGCCAGCAGCGAAATAGCGGGGGGGATTTATGAGCAGTTCTTC. This sequence encodes CASSEIAGGIYEQFF. Using reference TRBV7-9 and TRBJ2-1 for the parts outside the CDR3, the full variable domain is DTGVSQNPRHKITKRGQNVTFRCDPISEHNRLYWYRQTLGQGPEFLTYFQNEAQLEKSRLLSDRFSAERPKGSFSTLEIQRTEQGDSAMYLCASSEIAGGIYEQFFGPGTRLTVL.